This T cell receptor beta chain stems from a study of blood T cell repertoires in COVID-19 (dated by TCRdb to 2020 to 2022). Study-level background: Samples covering the acute and convalescent phases of COVID-19 were provided by collaborators in the United States, Italy and Spain. The prospective study material was composed of cDNA or gDNA derived from T cells, B-cell-depleted T cells, or PBMCs. The dataset comprised deeply sampled blood TCRbeta repertoires from subjects exposed to, actively infected with, or recovered from COVID-19. The repertoires were made available in a free public database intended to serve as a resource for research on the immune response to SARS-CoV-2. The samples were drawn from two sources: the first 160 participants of the ongoing ImmuneRACE study, and fewer than 1,500 subjects contributed by 6 global collaborators. A de-identified subject ID, COVID-19 status, age in years and sex were almost always included in the sample metadata. HLA class I and class II types, where available, came from metadata supplied by the sample provider rather than from assay-based typing. What the work shows at the level of the full study, not this receptor alone: The amount of clinical and demographic metadata varied by source and participant and was provided uncurated.

A word on this clone: Its cognate antigen has yet to be identified. No clone much larger than this one lies a single base away; base qualities are absent.

Collaborating institutions collected whole blood in K2EDTA tubes following their own protocols. For TCRbeta analysis, collaborator samples were shipped as frozen whole blood, as isolated PBMCs, or as DNA extracted from either sample type. TCRbeta CDR3 regions were amplified from genomic DNA by means of the immunoSEQ Assay, a bias-controlled multiplex PCR. Turning to the authors' computational methods: The number of nucleated cells in each sample was estimated from the amplification of reference gene primers within the assay. Sequence reads were collapsed and filtered to measure the absolute abundance of every unique TCRbeta CDR3 rearrangement. Productive Simpson clonality was computed per sample as the square root of Simpson's diversity index over productive rearrangements. What TCRdb holds here is the immuneACCESS table cut down to in-frame rearrangements. Part of the clones is not present; checked against another copy, under half of the missing clones reflect an unresolved V gene, and the others are unexplained. V and J calls plus clone size are reproduced from that table; the DNA served to infer D and trimming. The sample has approximately 50,000 clones on record, roughly 85% of them singletons. The ten largest account for around 2.9% of the sample.

V is clipped by 4 bases and J by 1 base, and the sequence between their germline boundaries is 10 bases long. The CDR3 has 13 amino acids, counting the end cysteine and phenylalanine. The read is trimmed to its CDR3 DNA, 39 bases read in frame from base 1. CDR1 and CDR2 (GTSNPN, SVGIG) derive from the germline V gene (reference sequence). This sequence uses TRBV30 and TRBJ1-1; perhaps TRBD1 is the D gene, with 6 bases matching. Sequencing was carried out using peripheral blood. This sequence was found in a woman aged 80 or over with acute or convalescent COVID-19. The CDR3 loop reads CAWTGAPNTEAFF. The DNA sequence is as follows: TGTGCCTGGACAGGGGCCCCGAACACTGAAGCTTTCTTT. The variable domain in full, with residues beyond the CDR3 obtained from the reference TRBV30 and TRBJ1-1 genes, is SQTIHQWPATLVQPVGSPLSLECTVEGTSNPNLYWYRQAAGRGLQLLFYSVGIGQISSEVPQNLSASRPQDRQFILSSKKLLLSDSGFYLCAWTGAPNTEAFFGQGTRLTVV.